This T cell receptor beta chain was identified during a study of glioma-infiltrating T cells. Study-level results: Tissue and blood shared very few CDR3 sequences. Above-expected tissue-blood divergence occurred in all gliomas, most in low-grade ones.

The iRepertoire nested amplicon-rescue multiplex PCR amplified TCR alpha and beta CDR3s from RNA. TCRdb re-analysed the multiplex PCR reads in MiXCR, keeping a single row per CDR3 protein. The data hold under 200,000 distinct CDR3 sequences, with more than 25% observed a single time. Germline trimming cut 2 bases from V and 0 bases from J; bases unmatched to any gene: 17. In germline, CDR1 is SGHVS, CDR2 FNYEAQ. The CDR3 is 22 residues long. This clonotype occurred many times. Its antigen remains unidentified. The sequencing input was glioma tissue, nonneoplastic brain tissue, or PBMCs (not recorded which). The source is a human donor with low-grade glioma or glioblastoma, undergoing nonglioma brain surgery, or in good health (not recorded which). The rearrangement joins TRBV7-6 to TRBJ2-3; 13 bases map to TRBD2. In DNA, the CDR3 is TGTGCCAGCAGCTTACCCCCCCGTGGGACTAGCGGGGTTCGTACTAGCACAGATACGCAGTATTTT. Protein: CASSLPPRGTSGVRTSTDTQYF.